A single sample is the source of the 32 T cell receptor beta chains below, sequenced in a study of blood T cell repertoires in COVID-19. Here immunoSEQ multiplex PCR was the method, and the copy in TCRdb shows in-frame clones only, minus some. Altogether 200,000 to 300,000 clones are present, around 90% being singletons, with the ten largest covering around 0.8%. The specimen was peripheral blood. The receptor source for this set is a woman in her 30s with acute or convalescent COVID-19.

This clone is a singleton in its sample. This sequence joins TRBV2 and TRBJ2-5; D perhaps matches TRBD1 (8 bases). Germline CDR1 reads SNHLY; CDR2 reads FYNNEI. The CDR3 spans 15 residues. The V and J ends lost 6 bases and 3 bases respectively, with 17 bases between them. The CDR3 sequence: CASRALTGGEETQYF. CDR3 nucleotide sequence: TGTGCCAGCAGAGCCTTAACAGGGGGGGAAGAGACCCAGTACTTC.

V usage is TRBV15 and J usage is TRBJ2-4; TRBD1 agrees at 9 bases. J gave up 0 bases and V 0 bases, and 18 bases lay outside the gene matches. Germline loops: CDR1 LNHNV, CDR2 YYDKDF (reference sequence). This CDR3 region has 22 residues. Here the CDR3 DNA reads TGTGCCACCAGCAGAGATGGGGGGTCGGGACAGGGAGTATTCCTAGCCAAAAACATTCAGTACTTC. It translates to CATSRDGGSGQGVFLAKNIQYF.

The V gene is TRBV10-3, the J gene TRBJ1-5; 9 bases match TRBD1. V was clipped by 6 bases and J by 7 bases; unmatched bases: 10. This CDR3 has 15 residues. Looked up from germline, CDR1 is ENHRY and CDR2 is SYGVKD. This CDR3 is CAISRTGEERQPQHF. For the CDR3, the DNA is TGTGCCATCAGCCGGACAGGGGAAGAGCGGCAGCCCCAGCATTTT.

J is TRBJ2-7 and V is TRBV19; 7 bases fit TRBD2. V was clipped by 8 bases and J by 2 bases; unmatched bases: 15. The germline V gene encodes CDR1 LNHDA and CDR2 SQIVND (reference sequence). The CDR3 runs to 16 residues. The CDR3 here is CASQRDGQTLTYEQYF. The CDR3, as DNA: TGTGCCAGTCAGCGGGACGGCCAGACACTTACCTACGAGCAGTACTTC.

The chain carries TRBV14 and TRBJ1-5; D is ambiguous. The CDR3 extends over 13 amino acids. Per germline, CDR1 SGHDN and CDR2 FVKESK. V lost 0 bases and J lost 7, with 7 bases in between. The DNA of the CDR3 is TGTGCCAGCAGCCAAGACAGGTACCAGCCCCAGCATTTT. It translates to CASSQDRYQPQHF.

This sequence joins TRBV5-1 and TRBJ2-7; D is unresolved. The V end was cut by 1 base, the J end by 0 bases, with 8 bases between. In germline, CDR1 is SGHRS, CDR2 YFSETQ. The CDR3 has 14 amino acids. DNA for the CDR3: TGCGCCAGCAGCTTGCTATCTCACTCCTACGAGCAGTACTTC. Protein sequence: CASSLLSHSYEQYF.

The chain links TRBV7-9 to TRBJ1-5, with a possible D match to TRBD1 (6 bases). CDR1 and CDR2 from the germline V gene are SEHNR and FQNEAQ (reference sequence). This CDR3 region has 13 residues. Trimming removed 6 bases from V and 4 bases from J, with 10 bases in between. The DNA of the CDR3 is TGTGCCAGCAGACAAGGGGGAAATCAGCCCCAGCATTTT. Protein product: CASRQGGNQPQHF.

V is TRBV7-8 and J is TRBJ1-1; 7 bases agree with TRBD1. CDR1 SGHVS and CDR2 FQNEAQ come from the germline V gene. The CDR3 contains 15 residues. V trimming: 4 bases; J trimming: 1 base; junction bases outside the gene matches: 6. CDR3 bases: TGTGCCAGCAGCTCGAAGGGGGCGGGGAACACTGAAGCTTTCTTT. Its protein is CASSSKGAGNTEAFF.

The chain has TRBV29-1 and TRBJ1-5; 9 bases fit TRBD1. This CDR3 has 14 residues. Trimming removed 6 bases from V and 2 bases from J; junction bases left unmatched: 5. Germline CDR1 is SQVTM and CDR2 is ANQGSEA. CDR3 DNA: TGCAGCGTCGGTACAGGGGGCCGCAATCAGCCCCAGCATTTT. Encoded protein: CSVGTGGRNQPQHF.

J is TRBJ2-1 and V is TRBV27, with 11 bases lining up with TRBD2. Germline V CDR1 and CDR2: MNHEY, SMNVEV (reference sequence). The CDR3 runs 17 residues. J was trimmed by 5 bases and V by 5 bases; bases with no gene match: 11. The DNA of the CDR3 is TGTGCCAGCAGTCCCAAGACTAGCGGGACTGCCCACAATGAGCAGTTCTTC. Its translation is CASSPKTSGTAHNEQFF.

The chain links TRBV24-1 to TRBJ2-5, with TRBD2 matching 13 bases. This CDR3 has 16 amino acids. V lost 1 base to trimming and J lost 5 bases; unmatched junction nucleotides: 3. CDR1 is KGHDR, CDR2 SFDVKD, per germline. CDR3 nucleotide sequence: TGTGCCACCAGTGATTTTAGGACTAGCGGGAGTGAGACCCAGTACTTC. Protein product: CATSDFRTSGSETQYF.

The chain recombines TRBV19 with TRBJ1-6; a weak D match, TRBD1 (5 bases). V lost 6 bases to trimming and J lost 1 base, with 10 bases between them. Germline V gene lookup returns CDR1 LNHDA and CDR2 SQIVND (reference sequence). The CDR3 is 15 amino acids. The CDR3 here is CASRIPGSYNSPLHF. DNA of the CDR3: TGTGCCAGTAGGATCCCAGGGTCCTATAATTCACCCCTCCACTTT.

The rearrangement links TRBV29-1 to TRBJ2-7; possibly TRBD1 for D (6 bases). Germline V gives CDR1 SQVTM, CDR2 ANQGSEA. The CDR3 runs to 14 residues. V gave up 2 bases and J gave up 3 bases, with 14 bases separating them. The CDR3 region is CSVESSTGSYEQYF. DNA for the CDR3: TGCAGCGTTGAATCCTCAACAGGGAGCTACGAGCAGTACTTC.

The rearrangement uses TRBV9 and TRBJ1-6, with a weak D call TRBD1 (5 bases). The CDR3 is 16 amino acids. Per the germline V gene, CDR1 is SGDLS and CDR2 is YYNGEE. Trimming took off 0 bases at V and 6 bases at J, with 13 bases between the two ends. CDR3 in amino acids: CASSVGEGVGNSPLHF. Written as DNA, the CDR3 is TGTGCCAGCAGCGTAGGGGAAGGGGTAGGTAATTCACCCCTCCACTTT.

The V call is TRBV10-3, the J call TRBJ2-5; possible D gene TRBD1, 6 bases. V gave up 3 bases and J gave up 2 bases, with 13 bases separating them. The CDR3 has 15 residues. CDR1 and CDR2 from the germline V gene are ENHRY and SYGVKD. As DNA, the CDR3 is TGTGCCATCAGTGATCCGCCACAGGGACAAGAGACCCAGTACTTC. Translated: CAISDPPQGQETQYF.

This clone was observed a handful of times. The genes are TRBV10-1 and TRBJ2-2, with 10 positions matching TRBD2. With V trimmed by 4 bases and J by 1 base, 0 bases remained unmatched. Germline V gene sequence: CDR1 WNHNN, CDR2 SYGVQD (reference sequence). This CDR3 spans 15 amino acids. DNA for the CDR3: TGCGCCAGCAGTGGGACTAGCGGGAACACCGGGGAGCTGTTTTTT. It is translated as CASSGTSGNTGELFF.

The CDR3 DNA sequence: TGTGCCAGCAGCGTAGTAGCTAGCGGGAACACCGGGGAGCTGTTTTTT. Protein product: CASSVVASGNTGELFF. This chain links TRBV9 with TRBJ2-2; TRBD2 agrees at 7 bases. This CDR3 is built from 16 residues. V was pared by 0 bases and J by 1 base, with 3 bases of the junction left unmatched. Per germline, CDR1 SGDLS and CDR2 YYNGEE. The entire variable domain, with the rest obtained from reference TRBV9 and TRBJ2-2, is as follows: DSGVTQTPKHLITATGQRVTLRCSPRSGDLSVYWYQQSLDQGLQFLIQYYNGEERAKGNILERFSAQQFPDLHSELNLSSLELGDSALYFCASSVVASGNTGELFFGEGSRLTVL.

The chain couples TRBV29-1 to TRBJ2-3; tentative D call: TRBD2 (8 bases). Trimming stripped 5 bases from V and 4 bases from J, with 28 bases between. Germline V gene data show CDR1 as SQVTM and CDR2 as ANQGSEA. The length of the CDR3 is 18 residues. CDR3 amino acids: CSVQTGPPSGGPADTQYF. DNA for the CDR3: TGCAGCGTTCAGACAGGGCCTCCGTCGGGAGGGCCCGCAGATACGCAGTATTTT.

The rearrangement joins TRBV6-2 or TRBV6-3 to TRBJ2-2; tentatively, D is TRBD1 (5 bases). CDR1 and CDR2 from the germline V gene are MNHEY and SVGEGT. This CDR3 comprises 12 residues. V shed 6 bases and J shed 6 bases, with 8 bases lying between them. The CDR3 bases are TGTGCCAGCAGCCAGACAGCCGGGGAGCTGTTTTTT. Residues: CASSQTAGELFF.

The CDR3 is CASSLTTGWRSWGTDTQYF. CDR3 sequence (DNA): TGTGCCAGCAGCTTAACAACAGGTTGGCGATCTTGGGGCACAGATACGCAGTATTTT. The chain has TRBV7-9 and TRBJ2-3, with D possibly matching TRBD1 (5 bases). From germline, CDR1 is SEHNR and CDR2 FQNEAQ (reference sequence). V gave up 2 bases and J gave up 1 base, with 22 bases separating them. The CDR3 extends over 19 amino acids.

The chain recombines TRBV7-2 with TRBJ2-2, with TRBD2 matching over 7 bases. Germline V gives CDR1 SGHTA, CDR2 FQGNSA. Losses at the gene ends were 5 bases for V and 2 bases for J; bases not matched to a gene: 8. The CDR3 sequence is 16 residues long. CDR3 protein: CASSESSGKNTGELFF. The CDR3 DNA reads as TGTGCCAGCAGCGAATCTAGCGGAAAAAACACCGGGGAGCTGTTTTTT.

The chain employs TRBV5-1 and TRBJ1-2; 8 bases fit TRBD1. Trimming removed 2 bases from V and 3 bases from J; junction bases left unmatched: 3. This CDR3 has 14 amino acids. CDR1 SGHRS and CDR2 YFSETQ come from the germline V gene. The CDR3, as DNA: TGCGCCAGCAGCTTACAGGGGGTTGACTATGGCTACACCTTC. It is translated as CASSLQGVDYGYTF.

V and J are TRBV6-5 and TRBJ1-5; 7 positions agree with TRBD1. The CDR3 contains 14 residues. J lost 5 bases, V lost 6 bases, and 7 bases had no gene match. In germline, CDR1 is MNHEY, CDR2 SVGAGI. In DNA, the CDR3 is TGTGCCAGCAGGGCCGGGACAGCCTATCAGCCCCAGCATTTT. Amino acid sequence: CASRAGTAYQPQHF.

The V and J genes are TRBV7-9 and TRBJ1-5; TRBD1 might be the D (6 bases). The germline gives CDR1 SEHNR, CDR2 FQNEAQ (reference sequence). The CDR3 consists of 15 residues. Trimming pared 5 bases from V and 1 base from J, leaving 12 bases between. DNA for the CDR3: TGTGCCAGCAGCCTTGGTGGACAGAGCAATCAGCCCCAGCATTTT. Translated: CASSLGGQSNQPQHF. Based on the CDR3 plus reference TRBV7-9 and TRBJ1-5, the full variable domain is DTGVSQNPRHKITKRGQNVTFRCDPISEHNRLYWYRQTLGQGPEFLTYFQNEAQLEKSRLLSDRFSAERPKGSFSTLEIQRTEQGDSAMYLCASSLGGQSNQPQHFGDGTRLSIL.

The genes are TRBV24-1 and TRBJ2-2; 7 positions match TRBD2. V lost 10 bases and J lost 7; bases outside the gene matches: 5. This CDR3 comprises 12 residues. CDR1 is KGHDR, CDR2 SFDVKD, per germline. The CDR3 DNA sequence: TGTGCCACGGGAGGGGAAATCGGGGAGCTGTTTTTT. Protein sequence: CATGGEIGELFF.

This chain links TRBV18 with TRBJ2-1; 13 nucleotides agree with TRBD2. Germline V gene data show CDR1 as KGHSH and CDR2 as LQKENI. The ends lost 5 bases at V and 6 bases at J; junction bases unmatched: 10. The CDR3 runs 17 residues. The CDR3 nucleotides are TGTGCCAGCTCAAGAACATTAGGACTAGCGGGAGTCAATGAGCAGTTCTTC. It translates to CASSRTLGLAGVNEQFF.

The chain combines TRBV4-3 with TRBJ2-7; 8 bases map to TRBD2. CDR1 is LGHNA, CDR2 YSLEER, per germline. The CDR3 covers 16 residues. With V trimmed by 4 bases and J by 3 bases, 11 bases remained unmatched. The CDR3 is CASSPGGGAVRYEQYF. The CDR3 nucleotides are TGCGCCAGCAGCCCCGGGGGGGGAGCAGTGCGCTACGAGCAGTACTTC.

V is TRBV19 and J is TRBJ2-1; TRBD2 is a possible D gene (5 bases). Trimming shortened V by 7 bases and J by 5 bases, and 15 bases separated the two germline ends. This CDR3 has 14 residues. From germline, CDR1 is LNHDA and CDR2 SQIVND (reference sequence). Written as DNA, the CDR3 is TGTGCCAGTAACATCCGGTCGGGGAACAATGAGCAGTTCTTC. This encodes CASNIRSGNNEQFF.

This clone was picked up one time. The chain carries TRBV27 and TRBJ2-1; TRBD2 aligns across 11 bases. Losses at the gene ends were 4 bases for V and 4 bases for J; bases not matched to a gene: 6. The germline CDR1 and CDR2 sequences are MNHEY and SMNVEV (reference sequence). CDR3 length: 16 amino acids. The CDR3 is CASSWTSGWNYNEQFF. CDR3 DNA: TGTGCCAGCAGTTGGACTAGCGGGTGGAATTACAATGAGCAGTTCTTC.

V gene TRBV6-6 combines with J gene TRBJ2-1, with 11 bases identical to TRBD1. Germline assignment: CDR1 MNHNY and CDR2 SVGAGI (reference sequence). The CDR3 has 17 amino acids. V shed 5 bases and J 8 bases; nucleotides not matched to a gene: 14. The CDR3 here is CASSPPTGTGGWYEQFF. The CDR3 DNA reads TGTGCCAGCAGTCCTCCTACCGGGACAGGGGGTTGGTATGAGCAGTTCTTC.

The rearrangement uses TRBV7-9 and TRBJ2-7, with D perhaps TRBD2 (5 bases). CDR1 is SEHNR, CDR2 FQNEAQ, per germline (reference sequence). The CDR3 runs to 14 residues. V lost 8 bases to trimming and J lost 0 bases, with 14 bases between them. CDR3: CASSGVIVSYEQYF. The CDR3 DNA follows: TGTGCCAGCTCCGGGGTCATCGTCTCCTACGAGCAGTACTTC. Full variable domain (missing parts from reference TRBV7-9 and TRBJ2-7): DTGVSQNPRHKITKRGQNVTFRCDPISEHNRLYWYRQTLGQGPEFLTYFQNEAQLEKSRLLSDRFSAERPKGSFSTLEIQRTEQGDSAMYLCASSGVIVSYEQYFGPGTRLTVT.

The rearrangement joins TRBV6-1 to TRBJ2-3; 11 nucleotides match TRBD2. CDR3 length: 15 residues. With 7 bases clipped from V and 6 bases from J, the junction kept 9 bases outside the gene matches. Germline values: CDR1 MNHNS, CDR2 SASEGT. CDR3 sequence reads: CASTMGGTSGDTQYF. The CDR3 DNA sequence: TGTGCCAGCACCATGGGGGGGACTAGCGGTGATACGCAGTATTTT.